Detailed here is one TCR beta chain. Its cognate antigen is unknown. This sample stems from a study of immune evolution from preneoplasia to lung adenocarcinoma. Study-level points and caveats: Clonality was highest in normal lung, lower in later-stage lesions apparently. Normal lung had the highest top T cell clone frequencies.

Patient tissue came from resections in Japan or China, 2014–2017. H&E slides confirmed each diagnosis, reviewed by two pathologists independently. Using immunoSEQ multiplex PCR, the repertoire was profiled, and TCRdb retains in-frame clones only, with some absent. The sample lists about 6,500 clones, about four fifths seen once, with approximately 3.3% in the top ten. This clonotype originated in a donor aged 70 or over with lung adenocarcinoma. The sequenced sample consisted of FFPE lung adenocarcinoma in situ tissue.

The CDR3 protein is CASSPGLSSYNSPLHF. The CDR3, as DNA: TGTGCCAGCAGCCCGGGCCTGAGCTCCTATAATTCACCCCTCCACTTT. V and J are TRBV9 and TRBJ1-6; D not certain. Germline loops: CDR1 SGDLS, CDR2 YYNGEE. This CDR3 has 16 amino acids. V lost 4 bases to trimming and J lost 0 bases, with 11 bases between them. Drawing the rest from reference TRBV9 and TRBJ1-6, the complete variable domain is DSGVTQTPKHLITATGQRVTLRCSPRSGDLSVYWYQQSLDQGLQFLIQYYNGEERAKGNILERFSAQQFPDLHSELNLSSLELGDSALYFCASSPGLSSYNSPLHFGNGTRLTVT.